This TCR beta chain was retrieved from a study of PD-1 blockade in classical Hodgkin lymphoma. Study results and caveats: Newly diagnosed patients had baseline TCR diversity that was reportedly lower than that of healthy donors.

Repertoires were generated with immunoSEQ multiplex PCR, while TCRdb's copy carries only in-frame clones and drops some. Found here are roughly 42,000 clones, 70% to 80% of them singletons; the top ten hold over 2.5%. In every patient, relapse followed autologous stem cell transplantation, while exposure to brentuximab vedotin differed. This CDR3 comprises 11 residues. The V gene's germline CDR1 is MNHEY and CDR2 SVGAGI. V dropped 7 bases and J dropped 8 bases, with 8 bases sitting between them. Of note for this clone: As yet, its antigen is unknown.

The receptor's source is a human donor with classical Hodgkin lymphoma. The sample consisted of peripheral blood mononuclear cells (PBMCs), taken at baseline. The chain has TRBV6-5 and TRBJ1-4; D gene uncertain. The CDR3 sequence is CASNGGEKLFF. Written as DNA, the CDR3 is TGTGCCAGCAATGGAGGAGAAAAACTGTTTTTT.